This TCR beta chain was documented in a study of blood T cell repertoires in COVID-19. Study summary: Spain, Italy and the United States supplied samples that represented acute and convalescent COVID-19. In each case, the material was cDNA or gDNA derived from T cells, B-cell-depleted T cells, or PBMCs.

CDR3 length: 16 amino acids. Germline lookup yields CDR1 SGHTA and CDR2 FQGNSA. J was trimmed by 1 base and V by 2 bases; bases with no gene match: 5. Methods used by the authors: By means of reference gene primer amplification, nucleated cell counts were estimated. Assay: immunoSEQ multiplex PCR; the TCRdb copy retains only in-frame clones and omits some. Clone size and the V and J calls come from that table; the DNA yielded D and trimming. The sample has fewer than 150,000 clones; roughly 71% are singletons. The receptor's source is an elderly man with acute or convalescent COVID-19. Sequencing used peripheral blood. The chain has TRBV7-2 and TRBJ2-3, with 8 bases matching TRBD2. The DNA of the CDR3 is TGTGCCAGCAGCTTACTCCAGACTAGCGGCACAGATACGCAGTATTTT. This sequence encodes CASSLLQTSGTDTQYF.